The source of this TCR beta chain is a study of early T cells in non-severe SARS-CoV-2 infection. Study-level background: Unsorted whole-blood RNA was sequenced in bulk, leaving chains unpaired.

This clonotype appeared a few times. Unique molecular identifiers were attached to individual cDNA molecules. MiXCR, run by TCRdb on the 5' RACE reads, gives a single entry per CDR3 protein. The repertoire includes 75,000 to 90,000 distinct CDR3 sequences, 8% to 13% of them detected once, and around 8% sits in the top ten. CDR1 is SQVTM, CDR2 ANQGSEA, per germline. This CDR3 contains 13 residues. V was pared by 6 bases and J by 9 bases, with 13 bases of the junction left unmatched. The J gene is TRBJ2-5, the V gene TRBV29-1, with 7 bases fitting TRBD2. This receptor was obtained from an adult who was a healthcare worker with PCR-confirmed SARS-CoV-2 infection or an uninfected control (not recorded which). The material sequenced was whole blood, taken at baseline. The CDR3 sequence is CSVARDYNSAQYF. The CDR3 DNA is TGCAGCGTCGCAAGGGACTACAACTCGGCCCAGTACTTC.